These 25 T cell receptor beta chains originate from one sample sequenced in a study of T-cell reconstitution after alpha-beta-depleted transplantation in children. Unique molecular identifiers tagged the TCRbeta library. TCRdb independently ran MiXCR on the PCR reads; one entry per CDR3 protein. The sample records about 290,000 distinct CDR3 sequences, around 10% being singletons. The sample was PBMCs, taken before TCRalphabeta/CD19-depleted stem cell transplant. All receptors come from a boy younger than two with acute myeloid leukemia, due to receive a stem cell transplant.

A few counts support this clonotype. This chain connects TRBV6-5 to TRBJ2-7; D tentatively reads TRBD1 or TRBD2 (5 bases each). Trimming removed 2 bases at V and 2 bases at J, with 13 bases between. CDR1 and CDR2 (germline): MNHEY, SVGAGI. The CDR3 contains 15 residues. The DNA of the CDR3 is TGTGCCAGCAGTTACGGGGGTTTGGGGACCTACGAGCAGTACTTC. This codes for CASSYGGLGTYEQYF.

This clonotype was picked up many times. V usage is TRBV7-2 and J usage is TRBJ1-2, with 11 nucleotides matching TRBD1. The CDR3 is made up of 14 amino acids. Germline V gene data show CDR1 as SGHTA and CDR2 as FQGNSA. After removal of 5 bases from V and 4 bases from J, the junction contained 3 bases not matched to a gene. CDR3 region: CASSPGQGAYGYTF. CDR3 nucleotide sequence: TGTGCCAGCAGCCCCGGACAGGGGGCCTATGGCTACACCTTC. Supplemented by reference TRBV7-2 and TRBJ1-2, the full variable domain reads GAGVSQSPSNKVTEKGKDVELRCDPISGHTALYWYRQSLGQGLEFLIYFQGNSAPDKSGLPSDRFSAERTGGSVSTLTIQRTQQEDSAVYLCASSPGQGAYGYTFGSGTRLTVV.

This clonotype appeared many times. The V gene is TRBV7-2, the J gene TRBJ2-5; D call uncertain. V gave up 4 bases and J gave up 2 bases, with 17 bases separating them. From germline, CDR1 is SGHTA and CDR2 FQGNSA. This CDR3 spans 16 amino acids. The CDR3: CASSSRGRTRQETQYF. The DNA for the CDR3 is TGTGCCAGCAGCTCCCGTGGAAGGACCCGGCAAGAGACCCAGTACTTC.

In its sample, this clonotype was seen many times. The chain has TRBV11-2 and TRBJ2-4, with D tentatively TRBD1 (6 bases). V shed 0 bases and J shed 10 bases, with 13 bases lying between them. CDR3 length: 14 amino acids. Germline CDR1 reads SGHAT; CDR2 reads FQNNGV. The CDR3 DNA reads TGTGCCAGCAGCTTAGAAGCCCACGGACAGATTCAGTACTTC. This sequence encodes CASSLEAHGQIQYF. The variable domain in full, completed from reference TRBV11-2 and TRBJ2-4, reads EAGVAQSPRYKIIEKRQSVAFWCNPISGHATLYWYQQILGQGPKLLIQFQNNGVVDDSQLPKDRFSAERLKGVDSTLKIQPAKLEDSAVYLCASSLEAHGQIQYFGAGTRLSVL.

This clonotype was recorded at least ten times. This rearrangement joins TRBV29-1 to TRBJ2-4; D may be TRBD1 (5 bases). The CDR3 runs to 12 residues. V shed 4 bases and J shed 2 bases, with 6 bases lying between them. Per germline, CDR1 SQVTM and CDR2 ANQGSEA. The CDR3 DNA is TGCAGCGTTGGACAGACCAAAAACATTCAGTACTTC. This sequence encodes CSVGQTKNIQYF.

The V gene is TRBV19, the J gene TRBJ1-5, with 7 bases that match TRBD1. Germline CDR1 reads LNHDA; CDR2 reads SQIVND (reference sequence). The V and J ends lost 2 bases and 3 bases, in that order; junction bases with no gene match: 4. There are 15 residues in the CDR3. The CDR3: CASSIPGTVNQPQHF. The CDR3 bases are TGTGCCAGTAGTATACCCGGGACAGTCAATCAGCCCCAGCATTTT.

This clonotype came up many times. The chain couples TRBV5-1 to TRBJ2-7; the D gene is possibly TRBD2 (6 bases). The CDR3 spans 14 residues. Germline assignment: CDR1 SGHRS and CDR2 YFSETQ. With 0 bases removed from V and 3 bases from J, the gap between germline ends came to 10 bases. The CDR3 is CASSLEAGFYEQYF. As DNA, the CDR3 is TGCGCCAGCAGCTTGGAGGCGGGGTTCTACGAGCAGTACTTC.

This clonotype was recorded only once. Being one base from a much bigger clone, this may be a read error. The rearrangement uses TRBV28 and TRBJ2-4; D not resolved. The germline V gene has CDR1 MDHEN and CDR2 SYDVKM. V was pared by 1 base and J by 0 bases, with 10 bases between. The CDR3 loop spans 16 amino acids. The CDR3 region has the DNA TGTGCCAGCAGTTTATCGACCGGGCTAGCCAAAAACATTCAGTACTTC. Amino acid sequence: CASSLSTGLAKNIQYF.

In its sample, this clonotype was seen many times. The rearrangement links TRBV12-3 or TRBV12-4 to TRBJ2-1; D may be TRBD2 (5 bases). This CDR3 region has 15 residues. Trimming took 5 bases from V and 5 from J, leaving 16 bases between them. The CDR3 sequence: CASSHSPGSNNEQFF. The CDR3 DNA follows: TGTGCCAGCAGTCATAGCCCGGGGTCAAACAATGAGCAGTTCTTC.

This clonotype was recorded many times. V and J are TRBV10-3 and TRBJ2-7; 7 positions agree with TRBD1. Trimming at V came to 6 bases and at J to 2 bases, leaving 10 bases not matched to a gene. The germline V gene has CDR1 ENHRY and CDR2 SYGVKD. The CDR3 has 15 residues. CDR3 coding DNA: TGTGCCATCAGAGGGGACCGGGACAGAGCCTACGAGCAGTACTTC. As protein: CAIRGDRDRAYEQYF.

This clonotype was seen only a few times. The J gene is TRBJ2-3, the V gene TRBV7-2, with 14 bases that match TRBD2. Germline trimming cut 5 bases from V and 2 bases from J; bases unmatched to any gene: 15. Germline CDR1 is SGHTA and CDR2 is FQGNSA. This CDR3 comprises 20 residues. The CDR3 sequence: CASSQSPTSGRARSTDTQYF. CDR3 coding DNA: TGTGCCAGCAGCCAATCCCCGACTAGCGGGAGGGCCCGTTCCACAGATACGCAGTATTTT.

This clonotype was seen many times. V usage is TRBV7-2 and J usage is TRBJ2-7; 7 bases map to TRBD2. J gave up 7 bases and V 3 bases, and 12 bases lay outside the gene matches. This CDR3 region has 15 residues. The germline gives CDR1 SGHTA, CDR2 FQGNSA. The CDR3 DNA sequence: TGTGCCAGCAGCTTGGATAGTCAGCGGGGCGTGGAGCAGTACTTC. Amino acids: CASSLDSQRGVEQYF. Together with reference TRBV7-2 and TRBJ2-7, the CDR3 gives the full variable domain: GAGVSQSPSNKVTEKGKDVELRCDPISGHTALYWYRQSLGQGLEFLIYFQGNSAPDKSGLPSDRFSAERTGGSVSTLTIQRTQQEDSAVYLCASSLDSQRGVEQYFGPGTRLTVT.

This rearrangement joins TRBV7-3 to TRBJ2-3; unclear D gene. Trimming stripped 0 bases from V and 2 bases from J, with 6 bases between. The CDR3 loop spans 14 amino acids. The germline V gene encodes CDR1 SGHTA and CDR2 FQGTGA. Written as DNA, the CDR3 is TGTGCCAGCAGCTTAACGAGGACCACAGATACGCAGTATTTT. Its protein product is CASSLTRTTDTQYF.

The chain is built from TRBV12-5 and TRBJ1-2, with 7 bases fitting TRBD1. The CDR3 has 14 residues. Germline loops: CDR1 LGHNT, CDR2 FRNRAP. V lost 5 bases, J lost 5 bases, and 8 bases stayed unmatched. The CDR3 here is CASGAGDRAYGYTF. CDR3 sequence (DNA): TGTGCTAGTGGTGCGGGGGACAGAGCATATGGCTACACCTTC.

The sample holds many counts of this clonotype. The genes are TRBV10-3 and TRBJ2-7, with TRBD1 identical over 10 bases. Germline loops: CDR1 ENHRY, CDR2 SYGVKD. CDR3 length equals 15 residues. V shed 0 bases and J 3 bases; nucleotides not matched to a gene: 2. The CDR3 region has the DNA TGTGCCATCAGTGAGTCGGGGACAGGGGTCTACGAGCAGTACTTC. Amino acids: CAISESGTGVYEQYF.

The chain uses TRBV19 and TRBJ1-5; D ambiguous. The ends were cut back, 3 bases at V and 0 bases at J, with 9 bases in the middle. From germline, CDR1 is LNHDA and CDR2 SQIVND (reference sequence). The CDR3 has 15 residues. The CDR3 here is CASSIFWSSNQPQHF. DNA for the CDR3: TGTGCCAGTAGTATTTTTTGGTCTAGCAATCAGCCCCAGCATTTT.

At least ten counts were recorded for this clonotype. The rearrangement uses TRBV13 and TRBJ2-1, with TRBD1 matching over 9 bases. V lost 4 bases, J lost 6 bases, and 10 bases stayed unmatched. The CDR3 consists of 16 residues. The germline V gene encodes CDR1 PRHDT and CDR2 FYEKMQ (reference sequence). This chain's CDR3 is CASSYYRDRVSNEQFF. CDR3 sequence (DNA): TGTGCCAGCAGCTATTACCGGGACAGGGTATCCAATGAGCAGTTCTTC. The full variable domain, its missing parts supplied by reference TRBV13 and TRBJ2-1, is AAGVIQSPRHLIKEKRETATLKCYPIPRHDTVYWYQQGPGQDPQFLISFYEKMQSDKGSIPDRFSAQQFSDYHSELNMSSLELGDSALYFCASSYYRDRVSNEQFFGPGTRLTVL.

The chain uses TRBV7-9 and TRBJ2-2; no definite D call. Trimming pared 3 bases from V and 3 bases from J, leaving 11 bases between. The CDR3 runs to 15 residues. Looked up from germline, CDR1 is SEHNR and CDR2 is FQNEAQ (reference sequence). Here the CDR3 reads CASSFPSAYTGELFF. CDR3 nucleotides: TGTGCCAGCAGCTTCCCATCCGCATACACCGGGGAGCTGTTTTTT.

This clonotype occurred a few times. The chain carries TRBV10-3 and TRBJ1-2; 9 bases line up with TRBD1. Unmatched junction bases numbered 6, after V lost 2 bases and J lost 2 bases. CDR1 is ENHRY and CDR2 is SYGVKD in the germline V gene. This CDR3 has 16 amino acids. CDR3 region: CAISEPGQGRNYGYTF. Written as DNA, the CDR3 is TGTGCCATCAGTGAGCCGGGACAGGGAAGAAACTATGGCTACACCTTC.

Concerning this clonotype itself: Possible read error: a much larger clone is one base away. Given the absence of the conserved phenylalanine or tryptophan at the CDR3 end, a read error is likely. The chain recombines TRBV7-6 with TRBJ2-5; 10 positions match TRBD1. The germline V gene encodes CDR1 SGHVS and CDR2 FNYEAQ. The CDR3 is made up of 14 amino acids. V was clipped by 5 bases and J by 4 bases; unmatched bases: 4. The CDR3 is CASSARDRGETQYV. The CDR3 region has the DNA TGTGCCAGCAGCGCCCGGGACAGGGGAGAGACCCAGTACGTC.

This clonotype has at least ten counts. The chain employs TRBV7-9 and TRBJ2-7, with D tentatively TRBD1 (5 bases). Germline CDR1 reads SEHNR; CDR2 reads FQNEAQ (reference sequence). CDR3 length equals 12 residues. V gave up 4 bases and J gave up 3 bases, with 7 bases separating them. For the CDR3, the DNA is TGTGCCAGCAGCTCACAGGACTACGAGCAGTACTTC. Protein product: CASSSQDYEQYF.

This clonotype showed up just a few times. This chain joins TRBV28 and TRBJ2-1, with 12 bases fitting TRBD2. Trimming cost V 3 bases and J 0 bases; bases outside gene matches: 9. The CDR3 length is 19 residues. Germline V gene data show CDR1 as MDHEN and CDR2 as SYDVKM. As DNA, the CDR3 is TGTGCCAGCAGTTTGCGAGGACTAGCGGGGACCAGCTCCTACAATGAGCAGTTCTTC. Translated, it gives CASSLRGLAGTSSYNEQFF.

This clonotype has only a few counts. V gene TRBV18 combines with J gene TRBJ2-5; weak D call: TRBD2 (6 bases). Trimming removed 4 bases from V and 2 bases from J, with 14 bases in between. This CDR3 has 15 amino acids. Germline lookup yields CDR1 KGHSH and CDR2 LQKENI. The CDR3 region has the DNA TGTGCCAGCTCACAGAGACGGGAGAGACAAGAGACCCAGTACTTC. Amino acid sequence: CASSQRRERQETQYF.

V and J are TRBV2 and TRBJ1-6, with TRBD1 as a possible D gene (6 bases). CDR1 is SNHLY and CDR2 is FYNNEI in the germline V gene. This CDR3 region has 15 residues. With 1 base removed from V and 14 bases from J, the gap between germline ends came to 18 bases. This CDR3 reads CASSEGLGGLITLHF. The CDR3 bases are TGTGCCAGCAGTGAAGGGCTAGGGGGGCTAATCACCCTCCACTTT.

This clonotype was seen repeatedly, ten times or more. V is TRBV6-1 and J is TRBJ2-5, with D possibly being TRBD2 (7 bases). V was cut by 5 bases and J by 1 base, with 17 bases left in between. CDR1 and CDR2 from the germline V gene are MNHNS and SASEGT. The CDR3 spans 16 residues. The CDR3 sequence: CASSKRGGAFQETQYF. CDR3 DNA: TGTGCCAGCAGTAAGAGGGGGGGCGCCTTCCAAGAGACCCAGTACTTC.